The 27 T cell receptor beta chains below all came from one sample that was sequenced in a study of T cells in Graves' hyperthyroidism and ophthalmopathy. There were TCR beta CDR3 regions amplified from RNA transcripts. Researchers ran a first-round RT-PCR on the TCR CDR3 using the HTBI primer set. TCRdb ran MiXCR on the multiplex PCR reads and lists one entry per CDR3 protein. The sample carries under 350,000 distinct CDR3 sequences, around 25% recorded once. The sample taken for sequencing was blood. Every receptor here comes from a man in his forties or fifties with Graves' hyperthyroidism that later progressed to Graves' ophthalmopathy.

This clonotype was observed at least ten times. The chain joins TRBV7-9 to TRBJ2-7, with D unresolved. Germline V gene sequence: CDR1 SEHNR, CDR2 FQNEAQ (reference sequence). The CDR3 is 15 residues long. Trimming shortened V by 0 bases and J by 0 bases, and 9 bases separated the two germline ends. CDR3: CASSLALMHSYEQYF. In DNA form, the CDR3 reads TGTGCCAGCAGCTTAGCGCTTATGCACTCCTACGAGCAGTACTTC.

The sample holds many counts of this clonotype. The V gene is TRBV5-1, the J gene TRBJ1-1; D is unclear. Germline V gene data show CDR1 as SGHRS and CDR2 as YFSETQ. The CDR3 runs 12 residues. The V end was cut by 3 bases, the J end by 8 bases, with 11 bases between. CDR3 sequence (DNA): TGCGCCAGCAGCTCCATTACTGGCGAAGCTTTCTTT. It encodes CASSSITGEAFF.

This clonotype has ten or more counts. CDR3 amino acids: CASSFRDGYTF. The CDR3, as DNA: TGTGCCAGCAGTTTCAGGGATGGCTACACCTTC. The genes are TRBV7-3 and TRBJ1-2; maybe TRBD1 (5 bases). The CDR3 is made up of 11 amino acids. V dropped 6 bases and J dropped 6 bases, with 8 bases sitting between them. Germline lookup yields CDR1 SGHTA and CDR2 FQGTGA.

This chain connects TRBV6-1 to TRBJ2-5; D may match TRBD1 or TRBD2 (5 bases each). Germline V gene data show CDR1 as MNHNS and CDR2 as SASEGT. There are 15 residues in the CDR3. V dropped 6 bases and J dropped 1 base, with 15 bases sitting between them. The CDR3 sequence: CASRDLTTAQETQYF. In DNA form, the CDR3 reads TGTGCCAGCAGGGACTTGACGACAGCCCAAGAGACCCAGTACTTC.

The table lists this clonotype with many counts. Germline is not matched at one junction end, which may reflect a read error. Here the CDR3 DNA reads TGTGCCAGCAGTTTAATAGAGATCCAGTACTTC. Its translation: CASSLIEIQYF. The chain uses TRBV12-3 or TRBV12-4 and TRBJ2-5, with no clear D. This CDR3 contains 11 residues.

This clonotype was seen many times. This rearrangement joins TRBV4-1 to TRBJ2-4; 7 bases fit TRBD1. CDR3 length equals 14 residues. The V and J ends lost 2 bases and 4 bases, in that order; junction bases with no gene match: 2. Looked up from germline, CDR1 is MGHRA and CDR2 is YSYEKL. In nucleotides, the CDR3 is TGCGCCAGCAGCCAAAAGGACAGGAAAAACATTCAGTACTTC. The encoded protein is CASSQKDRKNIQYF.

There are many counts of this clonotype. V gene TRBV28 combines with J gene TRBJ2-7; perhaps D is TRBD1 or TRBD2 (5 bases each). Germline values: CDR1 MDHEN, CDR2 SYDVKM. The length of the CDR3 is 12 residues. The V gene lost 10 bases and the J gene lost 3 bases, with 13 bases spanning the gap. CDR3 sequence reads: CATSLRGYEQYF. CDR3 DNA: TGTGCCACCTCGTTGAGGGGCTACGAGCAGTACTTC.

This clonotype was detected many times. The chain is built from TRBV11-2 and TRBJ2-6; 11 bases agree with TRBD1. The CDR3 loop spans 17 amino acids. CDR1 and CDR2 (germline): SGHAT, FQNNGV. Trimming removed 5 bases from V and 2 bases from J; junction bases left unmatched: 5. CDR3 amino acids: CASSAGTGGAGANVLTF. The DNA of the CDR3 is TGTGCCAGCAGCGCAGGGACAGGGGGGGCTGGGGCCAACGTCCTGACTTTC.

This clonotype was seen at least ten times. The chain joins TRBV28 to TRBJ2-7; TRBD1 or TRBD2 may be the D gene (6 bases each). Germline lookup yields CDR1 MDHEN and CDR2 SYDVKM. This CDR3 spans 13 amino acids. Trimming shortened V by 7 bases and J by 2 bases, and 12 bases separated the two germline ends. The CDR3 DNA is TGTGCCAGCAACGGGGGCGTAACCTACGAGCAGTACTTC. This gives the protein CASNGGVTYEQYF.

This clonotype occurred many times. The chain links TRBV29-1 to TRBJ2-5, with D perhaps TRBD2 (6 bases). This CDR3 contains 13 residues. Germline lookup yields CDR1 SQVTM and CDR2 ANQGSEA. Trimming cost V 4 bases and J 2 bases, with 11 bases left between them. The CDR3 nucleotides read TGCAGCGTTGTCCCTAGCGCACAAGAGACCCAGTACTTC. This encodes CSVVPSAQETQYF.

V is TRBV6-2 or TRBV6-3 and J is TRBJ1-5; D uncertain. Germline V CDR1 and CDR2: MNHEY, SVGEGT. Deletions cut 3 bases from V and 7 bases from J, with 10 bases between. This CDR3 has 13 residues. The CDR3 protein is CASSYIGNQPQHF. CDR3 nucleotide sequence: TGTGCCAGCAGTTATATAGGGAACCAGCCCCAGCATTTT.

This sequence joins TRBV7-2 and TRBJ2-7, with 7 bases identical to TRBD2. This CDR3 is 15 amino acids long. V lost 5 bases and J lost 5; bases outside the gene matches: 12. Germline CDR1 is SGHTA and CDR2 is FQGNSA. The CDR3 DNA reads as TGTGCCAGCAGCCCCACCGGGGCTAGCGGCGACGAGCAGTACTTC. Residues: CASSPTGASGDEQYF.

At least ten counts were recorded for this clonotype. The gene calls are TRBV19 and TRBJ1-5; no firm D call. CDR1 is LNHDA, CDR2 SQIVND, per germline (reference sequence). The V end lost 5 bases, the J end lost 6 bases, and 17 bases lay between the germline ends. The CDR3 covers 15 residues. The CDR3 DNA sequence: TGTGCCAGTAGTCGGGCCCCCTTAGAAGTTCAGCCCCAGCATTTT. It encodes CASSRAPLEVQPQHF.

The gene calls are TRBV28 and TRBJ2-5; 8 nucleotides align to TRBD1. This CDR3 has 14 amino acids. The V and J ends lost 6 bases and 5 bases, in that order; junction bases with no gene match: 8. Per the germline V gene, CDR1 is MDHEN and CDR2 is SYDVKM. The CDR3 reads CASRLDRELETQYF. DNA for the CDR3: TGTGCCAGCAGGCTGGACAGGGAGTTGGAGACCCAGTACTTC.

The table lists this clonotype with many counts. The chain couples TRBV5-1 to TRBJ2-7; 7 nucleotides align to TRBD2. The CDR3 covers 15 residues. Germline-derived CDR1 and CDR2 are SGHRS and YFSETQ. V dropped 0 bases and J dropped 2; count of bases not matched to a gene: 5. CDR3 DNA: TGCGCCAGCAGCTTGGATAGCGGGCCCACCTACGAGCAGTACTTC. It specifies CASSLDSGPTYEQYF.

This clonotype was recorded many times. V gene TRBV12-3 or TRBV12-4 combines with J gene TRBJ2-2; tentatively, D is TRBD2 (7 bases). CDR3 length: 14 amino acids. V lost 5 bases and J lost 4, with 11 bases in between. Written as DNA, the CDR3 is TGTGCCAGCAGTCAGAGGGGGGGCACCGGGGAGCTGTTTTTT. Translation: CASSQRGGTGELFF.

The chain joins TRBV7-8 to TRBJ2-2; unclear D gene. The CDR3 spans 14 residues. The germline V and J ends were trimmed by 5 bases and 2 bases, with 9 bases remaining between them. Per germline, CDR1 SGHVS and CDR2 FQNEAQ. The CDR3 sequence is CASSLTANTGELFF. CDR3 sequence (DNA): TGTGCCAGCAGCCTAACAGCTAACACCGGGGAGCTGTTTTTT.

The table lists this clonotype with many counts. The chain is built from TRBV6-5 and TRBJ2-7; the D gene is possibly TRBD2 (6 bases). This CDR3 has 15 residues. Germline assignment: CDR1 MNHEY and CDR2 SVGAGI. Trimming shortened V by 4 bases and J by 4 bases, and 17 bases separated the two germline ends. The CDR3 region has the DNA TGTGCCAGCAGTTTTCGTTCTAGCGAAAGGTACGAGCAGTACTTC. Amino acids: CASSFRSSERYEQYF.

This clonotype was seen many times. The chain joins TRBV7-9 to TRBJ2-7; D may be TRBD2 (5 bases). V dropped 2 bases and J dropped 3 bases, with 8 bases sitting between them. This CDR3 contains 13 residues. Germline CDR1 and CDR2: SEHNR and FQNEAQ (reference sequence). The CDR3 bases are TGTGCCAGCAGCTTACCTACTAGCTACGAGCAGTACTTC. Residues: CASSLPTSYEQYF.

This clonotype turned up a few times. The chain carries TRBV7-2 and TRBJ2-5; TRBD2 might be the D (5 bases). The ends were cut back, 1 base at V and 7 bases at J, with 10 bases in the middle. The CDR3 extends over 13 amino acids. Germline CDR1 is SGHTA and CDR2 is FQGNSA. The CDR3 nucleotides are TGTGCCAGCAGCTTAGGAGGGTTTGGGACCCAGTACTTC. Protein sequence: CASSLGGFGTQYF.

This clonotype was counted at least ten times. The chain combines TRBV5-1 with TRBJ2-5, with D perhaps matching TRBD1 (6 bases). V dropped 2 bases and J dropped 5 bases, with 16 bases sitting between them. The germline gives CDR1 SGHRS, CDR2 YFSETQ. The CDR3 extends over 15 amino acids. CDR3 residues: CASSFGRGDGETQYF. The CDR3 bases are TGCGCCAGCAGCTTCGGCAGGGGCGATGGTGAGACCCAGTACTTC.

The table lists this clonotype with many counts. The chain recombines TRBV9 with TRBJ1-1; D is uncertain. The CDR3 loop spans 13 amino acids. V lost 3 bases, J lost 0 bases, and 6 bases lay in between. Germline CDR1 and CDR2: SGDLS and YYNGEE. The DNA for the CDR3 is TGTGCCAGCAGCGCTTTGGTGAACACTGAAGCTTTCTTT. This codes for CASSALVNTEAFF.

The chain joins TRBV11-1 to TRBJ1-1; TRBD1 agrees at 9 bases. The germline V gene has CDR1 SGHAT and CDR2 FQDESV (reference sequence). This CDR3 spans 18 amino acids. Trimming took 2 bases from V and 5 from J; bases not matched to a gene: 15. In nucleotides, the CDR3 is TGTGCCAGCAGCTTACTAGGGACAGGGTGGCCGGGGGGAACTGAAGCTTTCTTT. It specifies CASSLLGTGWPGGTEAFF.

The sample holds many counts of this clonotype. The rearrangement joins TRBV28 to TRBJ2-2; possibly TRBD1 or TRBD2 for D (5 bases each). V dropped 3 bases and J dropped 0 bases, with 20 bases sitting between them. The germline V gene encodes CDR1 MDHEN and CDR2 SYDVKM. The CDR3 is made up of 19 amino acids. The CDR3, as DNA: TGTGCCAGCAGTTTTTTGACAGACTACCTAACAGCGAACACCGGGGAGCTGTTTTTT. It specifies CASSFLTDYLTANTGELFF.

This clonotype was detected many times. The chain carries TRBV18 and TRBJ2-2; no clear D gene. Germline lookup yields CDR1 KGHSH and CDR2 LQKENI. The CDR3 runs to 15 residues. Trimming left V 2 bases short and J 1 base short, with 8 bases between. CDR3 DNA: TGTGCCAGCTCACCATTTTCAGGGAACACCGGGGAGCTGTTTTTT. Protein: CASSPFSGNTGELFF. The full variable domain, in which reference TRBV18 and TRBJ2-2 provide the parts outside the CDR3, is NAGVMQNPRHLVRRRGQEARLRCSPMKGHSHVYWYRQLPEEGLKFMVYLQKENIIDESGMPKERFSAEFPKEGPSILRIQQVVRGDSAAYFCASSPFSGNTGELFFGEGSRLTVL.

Many counts were recorded for this clonotype. This chain uses TRBV27 with TRBJ1-6; TRBD1 might be the D (5 bases). Germline loops: CDR1 MNHEY, CDR2 SMNVEV (reference sequence). Trimming stripped 3 bases from V and 5 bases from J, with 8 bases between. This CDR3 region has 14 residues. The CDR3 bases are TGTGCCAGCAGTTTTATGGGGGATAATTCACCCCTCCACTTT. Its protein product is CASSFMGDNSPLHF.

This chain connects TRBV12-3 or TRBV12-4 to TRBJ2-7, with D perhaps matching TRBD2 (6 bases). The V end lost 1 base, the J end lost 5 bases, and 21 bases lay between the germline ends. The CDR3 runs to 17 residues. CDR3 in DNA: TGTGCCAGCAGTTTAGGGGGGACGGCGGGGACCACTCACGAGCAGTACTTC. Its translation: CASSLGGTAGTTHEQYF.